This T cell receptor (beta chain) was captured by sequencing in a study of T cells in Graves' hyperthyroidism and ophthalmopathy. This clonotype occurred many times. Germline V CDR1 and CDR2: DFQATT, SNEGSKA (reference sequence). The CDR3 spans 14 residues. V lost 1 base and J lost 8, with 15 bases in between. From RNA transcripts, TCR beta CDR3 regions were amplified. A set of HTBI primers served as the primers for a first-round RT-PCR of the TCR CDR3. In TCRdb, the multiplex PCR reads were re-called with MiXCR into one record per CDR3 protein. Seen here are under 350,000 distinct CDR3 sequences, over 15% observed once, and the top ten hold 45% to 50%.

This sequence originates from a woman aged 50 to 60 with Graves' hyperthyroidism. The J gene is TRBJ2-1, the V gene TRBV20-1; D is unclear. The sequencing input was blood. The CDR3 region is CSARVPAFLDEQFF. In nucleotides, the CDR3 is TGCAGTGCTAGAGTCCCGGCTTTTCTCGATGAGCAGTTCTTC.